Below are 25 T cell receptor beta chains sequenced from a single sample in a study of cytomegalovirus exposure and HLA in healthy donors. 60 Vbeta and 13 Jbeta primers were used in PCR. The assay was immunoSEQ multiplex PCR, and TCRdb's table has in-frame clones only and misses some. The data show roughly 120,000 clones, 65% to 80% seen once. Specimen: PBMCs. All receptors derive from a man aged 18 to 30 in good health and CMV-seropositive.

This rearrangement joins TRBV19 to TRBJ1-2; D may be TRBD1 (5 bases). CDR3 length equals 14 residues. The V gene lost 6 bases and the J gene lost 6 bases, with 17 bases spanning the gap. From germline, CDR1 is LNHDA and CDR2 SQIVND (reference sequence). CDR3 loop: CASRPGQGVHGYTF. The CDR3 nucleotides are TGTGCCAGTAGACCGGGCCAAGGGGTCCATGGCTACACCTTC.

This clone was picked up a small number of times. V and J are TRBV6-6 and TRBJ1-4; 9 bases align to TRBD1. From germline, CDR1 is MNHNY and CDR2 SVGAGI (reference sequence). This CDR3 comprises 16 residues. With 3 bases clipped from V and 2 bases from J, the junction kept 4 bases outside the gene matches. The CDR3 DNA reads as TGTGCCAGCAGTTATGGGACAGGGACGACTAATGAAAAACTGTTTTTT. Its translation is CASSYGTGTTNEKLFF.

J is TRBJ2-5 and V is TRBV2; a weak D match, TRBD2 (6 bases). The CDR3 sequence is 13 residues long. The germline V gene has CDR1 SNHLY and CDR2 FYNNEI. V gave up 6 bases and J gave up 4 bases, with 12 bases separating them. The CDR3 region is CASRGDGGETQYF. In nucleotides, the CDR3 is TGTGCCAGCAGGGGGGACGGGGGAGAGACCCAGTACTTC.

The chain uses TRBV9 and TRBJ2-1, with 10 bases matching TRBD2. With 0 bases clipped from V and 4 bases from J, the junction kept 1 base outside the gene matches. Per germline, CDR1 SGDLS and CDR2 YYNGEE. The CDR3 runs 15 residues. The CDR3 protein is CASSVGTSGYNEQFF. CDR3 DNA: TGTGCCAGCAGCGTAGGGACTAGCGGATACAATGAGCAGTTCTTC.

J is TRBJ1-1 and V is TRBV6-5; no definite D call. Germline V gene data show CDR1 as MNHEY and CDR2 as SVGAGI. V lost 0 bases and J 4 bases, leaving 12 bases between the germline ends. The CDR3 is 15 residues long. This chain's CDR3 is CASSYSEGSTTEAFF. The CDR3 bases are TGTGCCAGCAGTTACTCGGAGGGTTCCACCACTGAAGCTTTCTTT.

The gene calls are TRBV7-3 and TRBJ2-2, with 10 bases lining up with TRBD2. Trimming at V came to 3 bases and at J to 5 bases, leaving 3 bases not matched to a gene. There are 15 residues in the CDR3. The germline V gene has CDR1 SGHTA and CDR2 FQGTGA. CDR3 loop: CASSLGLALTGELFF. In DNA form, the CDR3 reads TGTGCCAGCAGCTTGGGACTAGCGCTAACCGGGGAGCTGTTTTTT.

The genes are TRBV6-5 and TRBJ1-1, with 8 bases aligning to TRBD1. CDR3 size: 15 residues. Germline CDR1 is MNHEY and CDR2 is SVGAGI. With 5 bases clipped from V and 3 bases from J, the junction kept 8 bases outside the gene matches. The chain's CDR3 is CASSPPTGAHTEAFF. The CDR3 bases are TGTGCCAGCAGTCCTCCGACAGGGGCGCACACTGAAGCTTTCTTT.

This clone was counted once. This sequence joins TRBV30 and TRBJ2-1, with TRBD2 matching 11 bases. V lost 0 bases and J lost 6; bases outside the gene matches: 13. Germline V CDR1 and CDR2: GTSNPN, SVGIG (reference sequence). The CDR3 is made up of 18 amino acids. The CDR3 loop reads CAWSVSPRPSGRFNEQFF. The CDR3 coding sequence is TGTGCCTGGAGTGTCTCCCCTCGCCCTAGCGGGAGGTTCAATGAGCAGTTCTTC.

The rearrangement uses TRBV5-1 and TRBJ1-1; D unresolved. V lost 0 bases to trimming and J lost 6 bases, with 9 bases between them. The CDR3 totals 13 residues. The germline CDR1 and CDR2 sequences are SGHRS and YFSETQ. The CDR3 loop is CASSLGSGPEAFF. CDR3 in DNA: TGCGCCAGCAGCTTGGGATCTGGCCCTGAAGCTTTCTTT.

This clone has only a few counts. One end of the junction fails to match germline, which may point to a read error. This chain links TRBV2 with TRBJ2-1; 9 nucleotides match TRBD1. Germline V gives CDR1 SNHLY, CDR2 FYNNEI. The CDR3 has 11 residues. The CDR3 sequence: CARSPGTGTLF. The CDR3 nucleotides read TGTGCCAGAAGCCCCGGGACAGGGACGCTCTTC.

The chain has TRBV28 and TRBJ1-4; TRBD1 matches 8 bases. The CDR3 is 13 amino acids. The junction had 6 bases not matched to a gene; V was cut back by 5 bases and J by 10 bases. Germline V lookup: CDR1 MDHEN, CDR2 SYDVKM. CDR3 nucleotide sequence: TGTGCCAGCAGTCTACGGACAGGGAGAAAACTGTTTTTT. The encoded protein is CASSLRTGRKLFF.

CDR3 protein: CAKKGASSYNEQFF. The CDR3, as DNA: TGTGCCAAAAAGGGGGCGAGCTCCTACAATGAGCAGTTCTTC. V usage is TRBV2 and J usage is TRBJ2-1; TRBD1 matches 7 bases. CDR3 length equals 14 residues. Germline lookup yields CDR1 SNHLY and CDR2 FYNNEI. The V gene end was trimmed by 10 bases and the J gene end by 0 bases; junction bases not matched to a gene: 6.

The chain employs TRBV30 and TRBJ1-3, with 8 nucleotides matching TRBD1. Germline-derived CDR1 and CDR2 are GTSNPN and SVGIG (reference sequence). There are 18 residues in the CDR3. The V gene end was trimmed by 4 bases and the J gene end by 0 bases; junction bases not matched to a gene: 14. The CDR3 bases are TGTGCCTGGACAATGGCAGGGGGCAACTTTAACTCTGGAAACACCATATATTTT. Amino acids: CAWTMAGGNFNSGNTIYF.

The CDR3 loop is CASSLERDEQFF. The CDR3 nucleotides are TGTGCCAGCAGCTTGGAACGAGATGAGCAGTTCTTC. The chain combines TRBV5-4 with TRBJ2-1; D remains ambiguous. Germline assignment: CDR1 SGHNT and CDR2 YYREEE (reference sequence). The CDR3 has 12 residues. V lost 0 bases, J lost 8 bases, and 6 bases lay in between.

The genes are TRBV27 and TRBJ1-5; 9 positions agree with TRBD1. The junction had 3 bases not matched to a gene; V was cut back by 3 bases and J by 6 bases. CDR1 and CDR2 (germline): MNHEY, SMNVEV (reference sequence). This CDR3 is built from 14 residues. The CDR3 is CASSFGDRVQPQHF. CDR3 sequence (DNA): TGTGCCAGCAGTTTTGGGGACAGGGTTCAGCCCCAGCATTTT.

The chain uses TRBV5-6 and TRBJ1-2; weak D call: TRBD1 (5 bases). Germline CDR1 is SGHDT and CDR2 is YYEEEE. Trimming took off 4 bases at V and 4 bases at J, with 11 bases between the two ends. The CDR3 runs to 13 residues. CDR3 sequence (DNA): TGTGCCAGCAGCATCAGGGAAATCTATGGCTACACCTTC. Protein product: CASSIREIYGYTF.

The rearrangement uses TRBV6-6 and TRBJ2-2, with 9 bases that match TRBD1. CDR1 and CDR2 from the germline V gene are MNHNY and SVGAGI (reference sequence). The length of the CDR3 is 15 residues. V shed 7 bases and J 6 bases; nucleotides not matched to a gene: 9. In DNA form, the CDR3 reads TGTGCCAGCATCCCCCGGGACAGGGACGCCGGGGAGCTGTTTTTT. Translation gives CASIPRDRDAGELFF.

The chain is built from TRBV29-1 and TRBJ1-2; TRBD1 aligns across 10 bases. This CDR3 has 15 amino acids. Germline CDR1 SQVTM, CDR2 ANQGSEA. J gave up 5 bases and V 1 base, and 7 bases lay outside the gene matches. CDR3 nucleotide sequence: TGCAGCGTTGAAGCCCGGGACAGGGGAGATTATGGCTACACCTTC. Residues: CSVEARDRGDYGYTF. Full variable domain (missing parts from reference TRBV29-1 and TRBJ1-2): SAVISQKPSRDICQRGTSLTIQCQVDSQVTMMFWYRQQPGQSLTLIATANQGSEATYESGFVIDKFPISRPNLTFSTLTVSNMSPEDSSIYLCSVEARDRGDYGYTFGSGTRLTVV.

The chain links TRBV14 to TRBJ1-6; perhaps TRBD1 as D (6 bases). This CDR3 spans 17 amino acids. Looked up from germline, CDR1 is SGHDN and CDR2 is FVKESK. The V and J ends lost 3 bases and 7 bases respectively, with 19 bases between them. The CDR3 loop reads CASSHALGGDGNSPLHF. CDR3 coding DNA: TGTGCCAGCAGCCACGCCCTAGGGGGAGACGGAAATTCACCCCTCCACTTT.

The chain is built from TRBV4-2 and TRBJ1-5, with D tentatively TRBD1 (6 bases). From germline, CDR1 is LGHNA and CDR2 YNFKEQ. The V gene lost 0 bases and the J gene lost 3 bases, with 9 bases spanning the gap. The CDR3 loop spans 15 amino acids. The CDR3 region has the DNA TGTGCCAGCAGCCAAGACAGGGGAGACAATCAGCCCCAGCATTTT. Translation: CASSQDRGDNQPQHF.

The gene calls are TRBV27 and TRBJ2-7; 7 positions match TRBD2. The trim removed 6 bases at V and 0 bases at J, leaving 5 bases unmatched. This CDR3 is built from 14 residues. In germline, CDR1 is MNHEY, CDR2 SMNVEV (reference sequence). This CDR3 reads CASRRGGPSYEQYF. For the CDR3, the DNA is TGTGCCAGCAGGCGGGGAGGGCCCTCCTACGAGCAGTACTTC.

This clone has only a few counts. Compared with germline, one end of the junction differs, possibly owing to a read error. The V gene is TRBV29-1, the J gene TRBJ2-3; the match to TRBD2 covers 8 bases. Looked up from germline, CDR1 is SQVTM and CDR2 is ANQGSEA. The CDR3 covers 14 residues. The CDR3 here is CSVEAGERTDTQYF. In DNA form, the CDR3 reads TGCAGCGTGGAAGCGGGAGAACGCACAGATACGCAGTATTTT.

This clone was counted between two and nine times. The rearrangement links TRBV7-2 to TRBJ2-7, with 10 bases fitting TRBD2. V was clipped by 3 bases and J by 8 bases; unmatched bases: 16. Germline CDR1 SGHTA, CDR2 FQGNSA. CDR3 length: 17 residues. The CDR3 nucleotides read TGTGCCAGCAGCTTTTCATTCGGACTAGCGGCCCTTTTGAAGCAGTACTTC. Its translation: CASSFSFGLAALLKQYF.

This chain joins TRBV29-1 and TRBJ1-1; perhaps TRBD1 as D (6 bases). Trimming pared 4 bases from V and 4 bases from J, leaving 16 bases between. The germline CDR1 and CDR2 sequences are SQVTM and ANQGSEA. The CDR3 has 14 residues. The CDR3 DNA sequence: TGCAGCGTTGTAAGCGCGGTGACAGGCACTGAAGCTTTCTTT. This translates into CSVVSAVTGTEAFF.

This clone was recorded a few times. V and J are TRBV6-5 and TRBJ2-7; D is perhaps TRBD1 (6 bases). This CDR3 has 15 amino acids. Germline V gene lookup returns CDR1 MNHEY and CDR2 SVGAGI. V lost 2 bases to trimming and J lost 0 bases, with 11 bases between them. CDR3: CASSYVTGSSYEQYF. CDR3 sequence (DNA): TGTGCCAGCAGTTACGTAACAGGGAGCTCCTACGAGCAGTACTTC.